The 26 T cell receptor beta chains presented below share a single source sample, sequenced in a study of response to subunit inactivated influenza vaccine. From the RT-PCR reads, TCRdb called clonotypes with MiXCR, one entry per CDR3 protein. The sample lists hundreds of thousands of distinct CDR3 sequences, less than 15% occurring once. The input for sequencing was PBMCs from blood, taken 14 to 15 days before vaccination. These receptors came from a man between 50 and 59 years old who received an inactivated influenza vaccine.

This clonotype appeared a few times. The chain links TRBV15 to TRBJ2-3; 11 nucleotides match TRBD2. The V gene end was trimmed by 1 base and the J gene end by 8 bases; junction bases not matched to a gene: 8. Germline-derived CDR1 and CDR2 are LNHNV and YYDKDF (reference sequence). CDR3 length equals 16 residues. CDR3 in amino acids: CATSRGLAGGRGTQYF. The CDR3, as DNA: TGTGCCACCAGCAGAGGTTTAGCGGGGGGGCGTGGTACGCAGTATTTT.

This clonotype showed up many times. The chain employs TRBV2 and TRBJ1-6; 10 bases line up with TRBD1. The germline V gene has CDR1 SNHLY and CDR2 FYNNEI. The junction had 6 bases not matched to a gene; V was cut back by 2 bases and J by 8 bases. The CDR3 loop spans 16 amino acids. CDR3 nucleotides: TGTGCCAGCAGTGAATTGACAGGGGGCTTTGATTCACCCCTCCACTTT. Translating gives CASSELTGGFDSPLHF. The full variable domain, in which reference TRBV2 and TRBJ1-6 provide the parts outside the CDR3, is EPEVTQTPSHQVTQMGQEVILRCVPISNHLYFYWYRQILGQKVEFLVSFYNNEISEKSEIFDDQFSVERPDGSNFTLKIRSTKLEDSAMYFCASSELTGGFDSPLHFGNGTRLTVT.

In this sample, this clonotype turned up a few times. The V gene is TRBV5-1, the J gene TRBJ2-3; D might be TRBD2 (6 bases). The CDR3 is 16 amino acids. Germline-derived CDR1 and CDR2 are SGHRS and YFSETQ. V was cut by 1 base and J by 1 base, with 13 bases left in between. The CDR3 here is CASSLNGGSGTDTQYF. The CDR3 DNA sequence: TGCGCCAGCAGCTTGAATGGAGGGTCAGGCACAGATACGCAGTATTTT.

In this sample, this clonotype turned up many times. The chain uses TRBV4-3 and TRBJ2-5, with D perhaps matching TRBD1 (5 bases). CDR1 is LGHNA and CDR2 is YSLEER in the germline V gene. This CDR3 is built from 15 residues. Trimming pared 3 bases from V and 0 bases from J, leaving 11 bases between. CDR3 protein: CASSQVQENQETQYF. CDR3 sequence (DNA): TGCGCCAGCAGCCAGGTACAGGAGAACCAAGAGACCCAGTACTTC.

In this sample, this clonotype turned up a few times. The chain links TRBV29-1 to TRBJ2-1; 8 nucleotides align to TRBD1. V lost 1 base and J lost 6; bases outside the gene matches: 2. Germline values: CDR1 SQVTM, CDR2 ANQGSEA. CDR3 size: 13 residues. DNA for the CDR3: TGCAGCGTTGAAGCGGGACAGGTCAATGAGCAGTTCTTC. It translates to CSVEAGQVNEQFF.

The chain employs TRBV7-9 and TRBJ2-1, with no clear D. The CDR3 spans 13 residues. Deletions cut 5 bases from V and 5 bases from J, with 10 bases between. CDR1 and CDR2 from the germline V gene are SEHNR and FQNEAQ (reference sequence). The CDR3 nucleotides are TGTGCCAGCAGCCCGATTAATCACAATGAGCAGTTCTTC. This translates into CASSPINHNEQFF. Full variable domain (outside the CDR3, taken from reference TRBV7-9 and TRBJ2-1): DTGVSQNPRHKITKRGQNVTFRCDPISEHNRLYWYRQTLGQGPEFLTYFQNEAQLEKSRLLSDRFSAERPKGSFSTLEIQRTEQGDSAMYLCASSPINHNEQFFGPGTRLTVL.

This clonotype was counted between two and nine times. The chain has TRBV14 and TRBJ2-7; the match to TRBD2 covers 8 bases. The junction had 5 bases not matched to a gene; V was cut back by 1 base and J by 0 bases. The CDR3 runs 16 residues. Germline assignment: CDR1 SGHDN and CDR2 FVKESK. CDR3 nucleotides: TGTGCCAGCAGCCAAGTCCCCGGGGGGGACTCCTACGAGCAGTACTTC. Translation: CASSQVPGGDSYEQYF.

This clonotype was seen many times. The V gene is TRBV3-1, the J gene TRBJ2-7; 7 bases match TRBD1. The CDR3 loop spans 15 amino acids. Germline assignment: CDR1 LGHDT and CDR2 YNNKEL (reference sequence). Germline trimming cut 1 base from V and 4 bases from J; bases unmatched to any gene: 7. CDR3 protein: CASSQGQGLRYEQYF. The DNA for the CDR3 is TGTGCCAGCAGCCAAGGACAGGGATTACGGTACGAGCAGTACTTC.

This clonotype was counted only a few times. The chain combines TRBV6-2 or TRBV6-3 with TRBJ2-1, with unresolved D. Trimming pared 2 bases from V and 5 bases from J, leaving 22 bases between. The germline V gene has CDR1 MNHEY and CDR2 SVGEGT. The CDR3 loop spans 18 amino acids. The CDR3 DNA follows: TGTGCCAGCAGTTACAGGGATTTGTTCAAGGGTTCAAACAATGAGCAGTTCTTC. Encoded protein: CASSYRDLFKGSNNEQFF.

The V and J genes are TRBV5-1 and TRBJ2-6; D is unresolved. Per the germline V gene, CDR1 is SGHRS and CDR2 is YFSETQ. This CDR3 has 15 residues. Between the trimmed V and J ends, which lost 3 bases and 0 bases, there was a span of 7 bases. In DNA form, the CDR3 reads TGCGCCAGCAGCTCACACGGCTCTGGGGCCAACGTCCTGACTTTC. Translating it yields CASSSHGSGANVLTF.

This chain connects TRBV19 to TRBJ2-1, with 10 nucleotides matching TRBD2. Unmatched junction bases numbered 5, after V lost 3 bases and J lost 6 bases. The CDR3 spans 15 residues. Germline V gene data show CDR1 as LNHDA and CDR2 as SQIVND (reference sequence). This CDR3 is CASSIGGLATNEQFF. The CDR3 DNA is TGTGCCAGTAGTATTGGGGGACTAGCGACCAATGAGCAGTTCTTC.

This chain links TRBV29-1 with TRBJ2-7; 10 bases align to TRBD1. The germline gives CDR1 SQVTM, CDR2 ANQGSEA. The CDR3 has 14 residues. J was trimmed by 5 bases and V by 4 bases; bases with no gene match: 8. The CDR3 DNA reads as TGCAGCGTTGTTACCGGGACAGGGGCCAACGAGCAGTACTTC. As protein: CSVVTGTGANEQYF.

A few counts support this clonotype. The V gene is TRBV4-2, the J gene TRBJ1-6; D is unresolved. The V gene's germline CDR1 is LGHNA and CDR2 YNFKEQ. The CDR3 sequence is 15 residues long. V shed 0 bases and J shed 6 bases, with 9 bases lying between them. The CDR3 DNA reads as TGTGCCAGCAGCCAAGATTCCACAGTTAATTCACCCCTCCACTTT. Its protein is CASSQDSTVNSPLHF.

This clonotype was counted only a few times. V and J are TRBV7-6 and TRBJ2-7; 7 bases fit TRBD2. In germline, CDR1 is SGHVS, CDR2 FNYEAQ. J gave up 4 bases and V 2 bases, and 5 bases lay outside the gene matches. The length of the CDR3 is 14 residues. CDR3 sequence: CASSLSSGEYEQYF. The DNA for the CDR3 is TGTGCCAGCAGCTTATCCAGCGGGGAATACGAGCAGTACTTC.

This clonotype has more than one count but fewer than ten. The chain joins TRBV5-1 to TRBJ2-3, with TRBD2 matching over 7 bases. The length of the CDR3 is 13 residues. Germline trimming cut 4 bases from V and 8 bases from J; bases unmatched to any gene: 7. Germline CDR1 SGHRS, CDR2 YFSETQ. The CDR3 nucleotides are TGCGCCAGCAGCAGGGAAGCGGGAATTACGCAGTATTTT. As protein: CASSREAGITQYF.

This clonotype was seen a handful of times. The gene calls are TRBV12-3 or TRBV12-4 and TRBJ2-4; the D gene could be TRBD1 or TRBD2 (5 bases each). The V end lost 6 bases, the J end lost 0 bases, and 12 bases lay between the germline ends. The CDR3 is 15 amino acids. The CDR3 region has the DNA TGTGCCAGCAGCGAGGGACGCATAGCCAAAAACATTCAGTACTTC. It translates to CASSEGRIAKNIQYF.

The chain links TRBV11-1 to TRBJ2-2, with 8 bases fitting TRBD2. Per the germline V gene, CDR1 is SGHAT and CDR2 is FQDESV (reference sequence). The CDR3 runs to 19 residues. Losses at the gene ends were 1 base for V and 0 bases for J; bases not matched to a gene: 10. The CDR3 coding sequence is TGTGCCAGCAGCTTAGTTGGAGGTCTAGCGGGTGCGAACACCGGGGAGCTGTTTTTT. Translated: CASSLVGGLAGANTGELFF.

This clonotype was seen many times. This chain connects TRBV12-3 or TRBV12-4 to TRBJ2-1; no clear D gene. Trimming shortened V by 3 bases and J by 6 bases, and 9 bases separated the two germline ends. The length of the CDR3 is 13 residues. The CDR3 nucleotides are TGTGCCAGCAGTTTCGTCAGCCCCAATGAGCAGTTCTTC. It codes for CASSFVSPNEQFF.

There are a few counts of this clonotype. V gene TRBV24-1 combines with J gene TRBJ2-7, with 10 bases identical to TRBD1. This CDR3 region has 14 residues. Looked up from germline, CDR1 is KGHDR and CDR2 is SFDVKD. V was pared by 4 bases and J by 9 bases, with 8 bases of the junction left unmatched. The CDR3 DNA reads as TGTGCCACCAGTGACCCTGGGACAGGGGTTGTGCAGTACTTC. The encoded protein is CATSDPGTGVVQYF.

The sample holds many counts of this clonotype. The chain is built from TRBV5-6 and TRBJ1-1; D remains ambiguous. CDR1 and CDR2 (germline): SGHDT, YYEEEE. The CDR3 contains 13 residues. Trimming pared 2 bases from V and 3 bases from J, leaving 8 bases between. The CDR3 loop reads CASSFGSHTEAFF. CDR3 coding DNA: TGTGCCAGCAGCTTCGGGTCCCACACTGAAGCTTTCTTT.

This chain links TRBV20-1 with TRBJ2-7; D is ambiguous. Per germline, CDR1 DFQATT and CDR2 SNEGSKA (reference sequence). The CDR3 loop spans 11 amino acids. V was cut by 3 bases and J by 8 bases, with 11 bases left in between. DNA for the CDR3: TGCAGTGCTAGCGGTTCGGCAAAGCAGTACTTC. Protein sequence: CSASGSAKQYF.

The chain is built from TRBV7-6 and TRBJ2-3, with 7 bases fitting TRBD2. The CDR3 totals 13 residues. The germline CDR1 and CDR2 sequences are SGHVS and FNYEAQ. V gave up 6 bases and J gave up 4 bases; unmatched junction bases: 4. The CDR3 here is CASSRGVSDTQYF. DNA of the CDR3: TGTGCCAGCAGTCGGGGGGTTTCAGATACGCAGTATTTT. The complete variable domain, with remaining parts taken from reference TRBV7-6 and TRBJ2-3, reads GAGVSQSPRYKVTKRGQDVALRCDPISGHVSLYWYRQALGQGPEFLTYFNYEAQQDKSGLPNDRFSAERPEGSISTLTIQRTEQRDSAMYRCASSRGVSDTQYFGPGTRLTVL.

In this sample, this clonotype turned up a few times. This rearrangement joins TRBV19 to TRBJ2-1, with D possibly being TRBD1 (5 bases). Trimming removed 2 bases from V and 0 bases from J, with 8 bases in between. The CDR3 is 15 residues long. Germline V gene data show CDR1 as LNHDA and CDR2 as SQIVND (reference sequence). In DNA form, the CDR3 reads TGTGCCAGTAGTATAACAGGAATCTCCTACAATGAGCAGTTCTTC. This codes for CASSITGISYNEQFF.

This clonotype was seen more than once but under ten times. The J gene is TRBJ2-1, the V gene TRBV7-2, with 7 bases fitting TRBD1. The CDR3 is 13 residues long. CDR1 is SGHTA and CDR2 is FQGNSA in the germline V gene. J gave up 14 bases and V 2 bases, and 9 bases lay outside the gene matches. DNA for the CDR3: TGTGCCAGCAGCTTAAACAGACAGGGATTGAAGTTCTTC. It yields the protein CASSLNRQGLKFF.

This clonotype was detected only a few times. The rearrangement joins TRBV2 to TRBJ2-2; 7 positions match TRBD2. This CDR3 has 15 amino acids. Germline assignment: CDR1 SNHLY and CDR2 FYNNEI. With V trimmed by 4 bases and J by 1 base, 3 bases remained unmatched. The CDR3 region is CASSGVAGNTGELFF. The CDR3, as DNA: TGTGCCAGCAGTGGTGTAGCGGGGAACACCGGGGAGCTGTTTTTT.

This clonotype was recorded many times. V usage is TRBV12-3 or TRBV12-4 and J usage is TRBJ2-1; TRBD1 or TRBD2 may be the D gene (5 bases each). The CDR3 runs 15 residues. V was pared by 7 bases and J by 0 bases, with 13 bases between. The CDR3 reads CASTGVGDSYNEQFF. CDR3 in DNA: TGTGCCAGCACCGGGGTGGGGGACTCCTACAATGAGCAGTTCTTC.